Below are 10 T cell receptor beta chains sequenced from a single sample in a study of cytomegalovirus exposure and HLA in healthy donors. PCR was performed using 60 Vbeta and 13 Jbeta primers. Clones were read by immunoSEQ multiplex PCR, and TCRdb kept only the in-frame ones, dropping some. Of about 110,000 clones in the sample, approximately 79% were seen once. The sequencing input was PBMCs. Receptor source: a woman aged 40 to 49 in good health and CMV-seronegative.

The chain uses TRBV5-1 and TRBJ2-7; the D gene is possibly TRBD1 (6 bases). CDR3 length: 15 residues. Trimming pared 4 bases from V and 6 bases from J, leaving 20 bases between. From germline, CDR1 is SGHRS and CDR2 YFSETQ. As DNA, the CDR3 is TGCGCCAGCAGCGGGCCCGACCTGACAGGCGCCGAGCAGTACTTC. This sequence encodes CASSGPDLTGAEQYF.

The V and J genes are TRBV29-1 and TRBJ1-2; TRBD1 might be the D (5 bases). The CDR3 is 14 residues long. The germline V gene has CDR1 SQVTM and CDR2 ANQGSEA. The V gene lost 7 bases and the J gene lost 4 bases, with 19 bases spanning the gap. For the CDR3, the DNA is TGCAGCGCCTCAGGAGGGACCGCCGCCTATGGCTACACCTTC. This encodes CSASGGTAAYGYTF.

The V gene is TRBV19, the J gene TRBJ1-2; the match to TRBD1 covers 7 bases. The J segment lost 3 bases and the V segment lost 3 bases, leaving 4 bases of the junction unmatched. This CDR3 comprises 14 residues. The germline V gene encodes CDR1 LNHDA and CDR2 SQIVND (reference sequence). The CDR3 is CASSMEQGYYGYTF. The DNA of the CDR3 is TGTGCCAGTAGTATGGAACAGGGGTACTATGGCTACACCTTC. Using reference TRBV19 and TRBJ1-2 for the parts outside the CDR3, the full variable domain is DGGITQSPKYLFRKEGQNVTLSCEQNLNHDAMYWYRQDPGQGLRLIYYSQIVNDFQKGDIAEGYSVSREKKESFPLTVTSAQKNPTAFYLCASSMEQGYYGYTFGSGTRLTVV.

The chain uses TRBV7-6 and TRBJ2-3, with 8 bases that match TRBD1. The germline gives CDR1 SGHVS, CDR2 FNYEAQ. The CDR3 spans 14 residues. J gave up 1 base and V 3 bases, and 0 bases lay outside the gene matches. The CDR3: CASSLTGGTDTQYF. The CDR3 coding sequence is TGTGCCAGCAGCTTGACAGGGGGCACAGATACGCAGTATTTT.

The chain is built from TRBV12-5 and TRBJ2-2; D remains ambiguous. V was cut by 0 bases and J by 7 bases, with 15 bases left in between. Germline V lookup: CDR1 LGHNT, CDR2 FRNRAP. The CDR3 is 16 residues long. CDR3 sequence reads: CASGLVLSGSDGELFF. CDR3 sequence (DNA): TGTGCTAGTGGTTTGGTACTATCCGGAAGTGACGGGGAGCTGTTTTTT.

This clone was seen more than once but under ten times. The rearrangement uses TRBV28 and TRBJ2-1; TRBD1 matches 10 bases. Per germline, CDR1 MDHEN and CDR2 SYDVKM. Losses at the gene ends were 5 bases for V and 7 bases for J; bases not matched to a gene: 17. This CDR3 is 18 amino acids long. For the CDR3, the DNA is TGTGCCAGCAGTCCTCACCCCGGGACAGGGGACTCCGGGAATGAGCAGTTCTTC. Its translation is CASSPHPGTGDSGNEQFF.

Of note for this clone: At one end the junction does not follow the germline gene, possibly because of a read error. The chain employs TRBV27 and TRBJ2-1; TRBD2 matches at 8 bases. Germline CDR1 MNHEY, CDR2 SMNVEV (reference sequence). The CDR3 is 14 amino acids. This CDR3 reads CANSLSGGGDEQFF. CDR3 in DNA: TGTGCCAACAGTTTATCGGGGGGGGGCGATGAGCAGTTCTTC.

CDR3 bases: TGTGCCAGCATTATGACAGGGTTGAACACTGAAGCTTTCTTT. Translated, it gives CASIMTGLNTEAFF. This chain uses TRBV28 with TRBJ1-1; 7 nucleotides line up with TRBD1. Germline trimming cut 7 bases from V and 0 bases from J; bases unmatched to any gene: 5. This CDR3 spans 14 amino acids. Looked up from germline, CDR1 is MDHEN and CDR2 is SYDVKM.

The chain recombines TRBV28 with TRBJ2-5; D is undetermined. Germline V CDR1 and CDR2: MDHEN, SYDVKM. Trimming stripped 5 bases from V and 5 bases from J, with 9 bases between. The CDR3 sequence is 12 residues long. The CDR3 coding sequence is TGTGCCAGCAGTCGCTTGGCCGAGACCCAGTACTTC. Its translation: CASSRLAETQYF.

Written as DNA, the CDR3 is TGCGCCAGCAGCCAAGGACAGGGGGTGAGTCAGCCCCAGCATTTT. Translated, it gives CASSQGQGVSQPQHF. This rearrangement joins TRBV4-3 to TRBJ1-5, with 9 bases identical to TRBD1. Trimming cost V 1 base and J 6 bases; bases outside gene matches: 4. The CDR3 has 15 residues. CDR1 LGHNA and CDR2 YSLEER come from the germline V gene.